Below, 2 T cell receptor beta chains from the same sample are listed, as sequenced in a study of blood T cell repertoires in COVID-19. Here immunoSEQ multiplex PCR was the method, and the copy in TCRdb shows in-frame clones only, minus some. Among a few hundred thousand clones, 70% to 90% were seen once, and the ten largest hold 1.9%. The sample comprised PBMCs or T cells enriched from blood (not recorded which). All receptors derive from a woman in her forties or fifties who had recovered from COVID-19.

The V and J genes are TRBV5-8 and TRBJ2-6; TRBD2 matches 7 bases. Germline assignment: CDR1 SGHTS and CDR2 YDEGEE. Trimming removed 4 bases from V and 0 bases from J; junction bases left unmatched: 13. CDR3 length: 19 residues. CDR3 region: CASSLLVGGTISGANVLTF. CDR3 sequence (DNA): TGTGCCAGCAGCCTCCTCGTCGGGGGGACGATCTCTGGGGCCAACGTCCTGACTTTC.

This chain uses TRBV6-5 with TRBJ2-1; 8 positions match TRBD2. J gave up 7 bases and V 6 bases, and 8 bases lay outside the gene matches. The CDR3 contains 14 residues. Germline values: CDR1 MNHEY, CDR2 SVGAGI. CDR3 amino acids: CASRGLELANEQFF. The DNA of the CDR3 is TGTGCCAGCAGGGGACTAGAATTAGCGAATGAGCAGTTCTTC.